The clone carrying this T cell receptor (beta chain) was found many times. The antigen remains unidentified. Using RNA transcripts as the source, TCR beta CDR3 regions were amplified. The HTBI set primed first-round TCR CDR3 RT-PCR. TCRdb reprocessed the multiplex PCR reads with MiXCR, giving one entry per CDR3 protein. This table holds roughly 420,000 distinct CDR3 sequences, around 13% found once. V gave up 3 bases and J gave up 3 bases, with 18 bases separating them. CDR1 and CDR2 (germline): MDHEN, SYDVKM. The CDR3 totals 16 residues. The sample belongs to a study of T cells in Graves' hyperthyroidism and ophthalmopathy. The study's findings and limits: Blood held most thyroid clonotypes expanded above 0.001 frequency.

Hyperthyroidism of Graves' type that showed no ophthalmopathy progression within 18 months was stable. Any patient presenting with uncontrolled infection, other autoimmune disease, pregnancy or lactation was left out. The source is a woman aged 18 to 35 with Graves' hyperthyroidism. What was sequenced was blood. The rearrangement joins TRBV28 to TRBJ2-7, with no clear D. DNA for the CDR3: TGTGCCAGCAGTTTGTCCGTGGGATGGCGGCTCTACGAGCAGTACTTC. Amino acids: CASSLSVGWRLYEQYF.